The source of this T cell receptor beta chain is a study of beta chain features in type 1 diabetes (dated by TCRdb to the late 2010s). In the study overall: No differences in mean age, gender distribution, total cell number or subset yield were found between patients and healthy donors. Across all samples, 107,917,701 sorted cells were examined, and cell number per subset correlated strongly with RNA yield. In the study, recently diagnosed type 1 diabetes patients and matched healthy donors were compared on the TCRB repertoires of their sorted circulating CD4+ T cell subsets. Regulatory and stem cell-like memory subsets were obtained from only 8 patients and roughly 8 healthy donors, while naive and central memory subsets were obtained from all 30 or so donors.

Regarding this clone: Its target antigen remains unknown. Within one base of it there is no much larger clone, and no base qualities were kept.

Overall results and qualifications from the work: The naive, central memory and regulatory TCRB repertoires appeared to resemble one another more closely among patients than among healthy donors. At VDJ recombination sites, type 1 diabetes patients had fewer insertions and more deleted nucleotides, which implies abnormalities in thymic rearrangement. A moderate but significant shortening of TCRB CDR3 length was observed in type 1 diabetes patients in all four CD4+ subsets. Only small numbers of individuals were included in the HLA sub-analyses, which left unresolved whether HLA type had any influence on TCRB rearrangement. Because cDNA rather than genomic DNA was sequenced, highly expressing activated cells could have been over-represented, although no difference in activation and CD3 levels was found between groups. PCR might favor shorter templates, but patient and control samples were amplified and corrected together, so any skew would affect both groups equally.

Each donor gave one peripheral blood draw, about 110 mL on average, collected into heparinised tubes. Using a panel that included CD45RO, CCR7, CD25, CD127, CD95 and CD27, naive, central memory, regulatory and stem cell-like memory CD4+ T cells were sorted on a BD FACSAria II. A purity above 95% was achieved for all sorted populations. Right away, PBMCs were isolated by Lymphoprep density gradient centrifugation and were stained directly, with no culture step. To minimize batch effects, samples were stained and sorted in pairs, one healthy donor with one patient per experiment. The entire isolated RNA was reverse transcribed using the High Capacity cDNA Reverse Transcription Kit, and thus expressed TCRB transcripts were sequenced. Deep immunoSEQ sequencing was performed on naive, central memory and regulatory T cell samples, with an average of about 4 million total reads per sample. After sorted cells were lysed in RLT buffer, RNA was extracted with DNase-treated RNeasy Micro or Mini kits, with the choice depending on cell number. Each cell subset was processed separately to prevent cross-contamination, with patient and healthy donor samples processed together. TCRB sequences were amplified from cDNA with the immunoSEQ multiplex PCR, producing 87-bp fragments spanning the CDR3 region. Sequencing of the amplicons was done on the Illumina HiSeq platform. Concerning the study's data processing: PCR bias was computationally corrected using synthetic template baselines, reads within Hamming distance 2 were collapsed, and singletons that could not be merged were discarded. By aligning reads against IMGT, V, D and J genes, CDR3 length, and insertions or deletions at six rearrangement sites were assigned. Clonotype counts were normalized to sorted cell number within each subset before computing true diversity and Gini coefficients with the tcR R package. Repertoire sharing was quantified using the overlap coefficient calculated on TCRB nucleotide sequences. Out-of-frame TCRB sequences from naive cells were analyzed as a proxy for the pre-selection repertoire. TCRdb carries this immuneACCESS record with in-frame sequences only. Its versions omit some clonotypes, under half of them owing to an unresolved V gene in the studies checked, with the rest unexplained. V and J calls and clone size follow that table, whereas D and trimming were derived from the DNA. The sample table shows under 300,000 clones, and approximately 11% are seen once. The ten largest clones represent about 0.018% of the sample.

The source material was naive CD4+ T cells from blood. The sample's cell subset or site label, in plain terms: true naive CD4+ T cells. The TCR was taken from a man under 40 with type 1 diabetes.

The CDR3 is CASSQDPLVGGAFF. The DNA sequence is given as TGCGCCAGCAGCCAAGATCCTTTGGTAGGGGGAGCTTTCTTT. The sequence is built from TRBV4-3 and TRBJ1-1, with TRBD1 tentatively as D gene (6 bases match). CDR1 and CDR2, per the germline V gene, are LGHNA and YSLEER. Between the V and J ends, shortened by 0 bases and 10 bases respectively, the junction contains 15 bases. The CDR3 numbers 14 residues from cysteine through phenylalanine. The retained sequence is limited to the CDR3, 42 bases, with the frame set at the first base.